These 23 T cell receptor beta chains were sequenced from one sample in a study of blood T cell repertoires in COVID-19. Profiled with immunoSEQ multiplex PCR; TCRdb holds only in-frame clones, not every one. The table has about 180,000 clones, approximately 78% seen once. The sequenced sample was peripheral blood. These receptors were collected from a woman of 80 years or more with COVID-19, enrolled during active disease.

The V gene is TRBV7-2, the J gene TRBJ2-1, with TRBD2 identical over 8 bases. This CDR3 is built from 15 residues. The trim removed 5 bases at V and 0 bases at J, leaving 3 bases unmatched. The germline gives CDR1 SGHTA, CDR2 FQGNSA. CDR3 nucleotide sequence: TGTGCCAGCAGCACGAGCGGGAGCTCCTACAATGAGCAGTTCTTC. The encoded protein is CASSTSGSSYNEQFF.

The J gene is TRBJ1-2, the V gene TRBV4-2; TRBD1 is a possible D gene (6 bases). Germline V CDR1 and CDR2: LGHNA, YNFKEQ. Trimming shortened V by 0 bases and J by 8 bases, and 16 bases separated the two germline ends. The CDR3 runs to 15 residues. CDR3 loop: CASSQDRQAPGGYTF. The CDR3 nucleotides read TGTGCCAGCAGCCAAGATCGACAGGCCCCCGGGGGCTACACCTTC.

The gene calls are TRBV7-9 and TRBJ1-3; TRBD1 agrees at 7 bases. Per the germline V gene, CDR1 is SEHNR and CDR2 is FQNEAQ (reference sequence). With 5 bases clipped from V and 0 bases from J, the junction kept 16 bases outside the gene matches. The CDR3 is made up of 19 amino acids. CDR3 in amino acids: CASSPRQGALLSSGNTIYF. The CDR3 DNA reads TGTGCCAGCAGCCCAAGACAGGGAGCGCTTCTTAGCTCTGGAAACACCATATATTTT.

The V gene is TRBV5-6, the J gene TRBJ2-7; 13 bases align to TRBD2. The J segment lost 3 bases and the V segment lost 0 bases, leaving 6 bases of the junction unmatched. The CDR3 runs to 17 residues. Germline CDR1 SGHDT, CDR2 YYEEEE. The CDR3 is CASSLGLAGGLIYEQYF. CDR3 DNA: TGTGCCAGCAGCTTGGGACTAGCGGGGGGCTTGATCTACGAGCAGTACTTC. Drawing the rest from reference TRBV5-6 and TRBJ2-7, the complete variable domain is DAGVTQSPTHLIKTRGQQVTLRCSPKSGHDTVSWYQQALGQGPQFIFQYYEEEERQRGNFPDRFSGHQFPNYSSELNVNALLLGDSALYLCASSLGLAGGLIYEQYFGPGTRLTVT.

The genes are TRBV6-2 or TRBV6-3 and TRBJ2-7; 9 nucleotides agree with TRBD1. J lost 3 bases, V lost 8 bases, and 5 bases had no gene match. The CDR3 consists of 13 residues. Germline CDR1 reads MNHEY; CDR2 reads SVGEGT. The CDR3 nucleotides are TGTGCCAGCTGCCGGGACAGGGTCTACGAGCAGTACTTC. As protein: CASCRDRVYEQYF.

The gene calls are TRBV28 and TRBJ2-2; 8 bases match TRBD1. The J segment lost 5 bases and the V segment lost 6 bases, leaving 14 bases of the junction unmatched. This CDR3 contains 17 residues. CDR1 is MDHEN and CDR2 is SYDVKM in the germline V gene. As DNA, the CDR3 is TGTGCCAGCAGACCCGACCCTTCGGACAGGGCGACCGGGGAGCTGTTTTTT. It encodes CASRPDPSDRATGELFF.

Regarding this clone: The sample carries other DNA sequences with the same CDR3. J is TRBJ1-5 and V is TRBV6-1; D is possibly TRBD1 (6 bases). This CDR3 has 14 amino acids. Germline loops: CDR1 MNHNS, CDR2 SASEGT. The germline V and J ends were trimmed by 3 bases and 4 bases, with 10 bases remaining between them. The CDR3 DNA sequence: TGTGCCAGCAGTGAGTCCAGGGGAAATCAGCCCCAGCATTTT. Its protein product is CASSESRGNQPQHF.

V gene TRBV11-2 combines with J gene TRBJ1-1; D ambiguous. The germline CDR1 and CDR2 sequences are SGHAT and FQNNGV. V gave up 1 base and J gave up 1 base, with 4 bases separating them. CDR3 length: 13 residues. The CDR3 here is CASSLVANTEAFF. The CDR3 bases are TGTGCCAGCAGCTTAGTGGCGAACACTGAAGCTTTCTTT.

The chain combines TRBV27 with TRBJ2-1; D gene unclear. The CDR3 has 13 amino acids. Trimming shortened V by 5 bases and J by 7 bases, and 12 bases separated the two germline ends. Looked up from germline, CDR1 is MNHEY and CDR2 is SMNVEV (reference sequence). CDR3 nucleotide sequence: TGTGCCAGCAGTCCCCAGGTTGGAAATGAGCAGTTCTTC. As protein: CASSPQVGNEQFF.

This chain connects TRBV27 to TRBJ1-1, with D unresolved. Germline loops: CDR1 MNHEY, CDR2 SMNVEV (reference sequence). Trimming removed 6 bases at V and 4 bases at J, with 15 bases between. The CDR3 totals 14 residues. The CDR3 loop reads CASRRGRLLTEAFF. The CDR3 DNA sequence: TGTGCCAGCAGGCGGGGTCGACTCCTCACTGAAGCTTTCTTT.

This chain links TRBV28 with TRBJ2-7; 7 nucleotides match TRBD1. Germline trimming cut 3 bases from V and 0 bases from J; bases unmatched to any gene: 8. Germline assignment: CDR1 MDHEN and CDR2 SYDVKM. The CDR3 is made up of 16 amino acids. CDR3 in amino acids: CASSLVRQGRSYEQYF. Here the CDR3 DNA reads TGTGCCAGCAGTTTGGTCCGACAGGGACGCTCCTACGAGCAGTACTTC.

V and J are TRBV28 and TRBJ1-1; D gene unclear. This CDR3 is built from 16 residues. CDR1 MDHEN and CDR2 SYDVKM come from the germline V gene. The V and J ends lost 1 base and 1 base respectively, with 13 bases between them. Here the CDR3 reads CASSLYPGSTNTEAFF. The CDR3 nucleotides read TGTGCCAGCAGTTTATATCCCGGGTCCACGAACACTGAAGCTTTCTTT.

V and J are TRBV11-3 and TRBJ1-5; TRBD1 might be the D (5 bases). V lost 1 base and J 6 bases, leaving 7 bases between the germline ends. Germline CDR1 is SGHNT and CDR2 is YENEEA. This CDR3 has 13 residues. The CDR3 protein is CASSLAQGQPQHF. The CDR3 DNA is TGTGCCAGCAGCTTAGCCCAGGGTCAGCCCCAGCATTTT.

The CDR3 nucleotides read TGTGCCAGCAGCGTAGGGGGGCCCCTTAGCGGGGGAACCCTTGGGACCCAGTACTTC. Encoded protein: CASSVGGPLSGGTLGTQYF. The chain is built from TRBV9 and TRBJ2-5, with 9 bases that match TRBD2. The germline gives CDR1 SGDLS, CDR2 YYNGEE. J gave up 7 bases and V 0 bases, and 19 bases lay outside the gene matches. The CDR3 spans 19 residues.

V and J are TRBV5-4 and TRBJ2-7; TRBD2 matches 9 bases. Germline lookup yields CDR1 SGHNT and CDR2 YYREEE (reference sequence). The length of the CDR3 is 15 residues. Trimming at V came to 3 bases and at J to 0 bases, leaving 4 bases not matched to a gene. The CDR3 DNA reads TGTGCCAGCAGCTATGGGACTAGCTCCTCCTACGAGCAGTACTTC. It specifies CASSYGTSSSYEQYF.

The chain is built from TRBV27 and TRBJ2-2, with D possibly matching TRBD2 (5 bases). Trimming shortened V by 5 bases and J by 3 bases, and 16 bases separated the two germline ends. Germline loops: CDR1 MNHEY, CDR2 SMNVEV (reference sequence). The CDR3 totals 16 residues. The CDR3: CASSDYQDGYTGELFF. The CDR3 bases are TGTGCCAGCAGTGACTACCAGGACGGATACACCGGGGAGCTGTTTTTT.

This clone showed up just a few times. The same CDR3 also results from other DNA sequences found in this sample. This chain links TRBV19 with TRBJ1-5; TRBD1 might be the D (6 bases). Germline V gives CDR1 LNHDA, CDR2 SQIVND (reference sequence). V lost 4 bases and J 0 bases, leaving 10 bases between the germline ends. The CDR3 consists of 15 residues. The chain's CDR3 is CASSTGQYSNQPQHF. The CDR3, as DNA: TGTGCCAGTAGTACAGGACAGTATAGCAATCAGCCCCAGCATTTT.

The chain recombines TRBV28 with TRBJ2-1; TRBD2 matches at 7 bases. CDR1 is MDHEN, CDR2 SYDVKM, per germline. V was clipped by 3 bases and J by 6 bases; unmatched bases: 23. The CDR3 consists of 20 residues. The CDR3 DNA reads TGTGCCAGCAGTTTTTCATTGTGGGCTAGGAGGGAGGGCCCGGGCAATGAGCAGTTCTTC. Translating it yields CASSFSLWARREGPGNEQFF.

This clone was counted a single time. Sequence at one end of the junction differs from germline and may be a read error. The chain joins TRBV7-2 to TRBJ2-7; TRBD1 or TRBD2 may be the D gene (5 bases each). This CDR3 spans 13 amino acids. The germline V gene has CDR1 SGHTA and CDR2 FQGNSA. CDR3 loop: CASSLAKGYEQYF. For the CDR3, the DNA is TGTGCCAGCAGCCTAGCTAAGGGGTACGAGCAGTACTTC.

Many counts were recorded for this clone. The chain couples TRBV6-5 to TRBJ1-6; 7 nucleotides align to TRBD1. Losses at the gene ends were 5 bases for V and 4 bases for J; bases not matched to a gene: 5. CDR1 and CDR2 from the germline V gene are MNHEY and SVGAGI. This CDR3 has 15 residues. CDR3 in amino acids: CASSLTGQYNSPLHF. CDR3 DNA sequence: TGTGCCAGCAGTCTTACGGGACAGTATAATTCACCCCTCCACTTT.

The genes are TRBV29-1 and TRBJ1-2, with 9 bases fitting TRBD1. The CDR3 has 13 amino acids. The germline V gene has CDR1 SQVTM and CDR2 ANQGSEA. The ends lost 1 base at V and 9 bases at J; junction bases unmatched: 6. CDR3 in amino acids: CSVEGRDRVRYTF. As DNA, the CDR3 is TGCAGCGTTGAAGGGAGGGACAGGGTTCGCTACACCTTC.

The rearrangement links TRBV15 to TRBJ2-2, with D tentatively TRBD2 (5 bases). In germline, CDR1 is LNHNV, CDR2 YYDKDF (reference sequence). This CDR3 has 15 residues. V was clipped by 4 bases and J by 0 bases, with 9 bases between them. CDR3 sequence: CATSIGVTNTGELFF. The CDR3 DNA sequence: TGTGCCACCAGCATCGGGGTCACGAACACCGGGGAGCTGTTTTTT. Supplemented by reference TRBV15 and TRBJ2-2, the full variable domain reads DAMVIQNPRYQVTQFGKPVTLSCSQTLNHNVMYWYQQKSSQAPKLLFHYYDKDFNNEADTPDNFQSRRPNTSFCFLDIRSPGLGDTAMYLCATSIGVTNTGELFFGEGSRLTVL.

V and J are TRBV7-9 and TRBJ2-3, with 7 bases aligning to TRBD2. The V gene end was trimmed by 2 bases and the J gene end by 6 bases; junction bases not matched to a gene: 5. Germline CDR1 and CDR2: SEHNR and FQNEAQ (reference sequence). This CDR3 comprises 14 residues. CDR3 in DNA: TGTGCCAGCAGCTTATCGGGGGGTCGGGATACGCAGTATTTT. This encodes CASSLSGGRDTQYF.